Below, one T cell receptor (beta chain) is given with its context. Its cognate antigen is unknown. TCRdb fed the 5' RACE reads into MiXCR, producing one record per CDR3 protein. Among some 240,000 distinct CDR3 sequences listed, 18% were seen once. With V trimmed by 4 bases and J by 6 bases, 15 bases remained unmatched. There are 18 residues in the CDR3. The germline V gene encodes CDR1 DFQATT and CDR2 SNEGSKA (reference sequence). This record comes from a study of CD8 T cells in ankylosing spondylitis. General study findings and limits: With a CD8+ phenotype, disease-linked clones were relatively rare in peripheral blood.

V is TRBV20-1 and J is TRBJ2-2; 12 bases match TRBD2. The receptor was derived from a male donor with ankylosing spondylitis or in good health (not recorded which). Sequences were obtained from blood, either unsorted or a sorted T cell fraction (not recorded which). The CDR3 DNA follows: TGCAGTGCTATGTTTGGACTAGCGGGACGGCAGGGCGCCGGGGAGCTGTTTTTT. Amino acid sequence: CSAMFGLAGRQGAGELFF.